Following are 11 T cell receptor beta chains from one sample sequenced in a study of T cells in Graves' hyperthyroidism and ophthalmopathy. Amplification yielded TCR beta CDR3 regions, with RNA transcripts as the source. The HTBI primer set was used in a first-round RT-PCR of the TCR CDR3. TCRdb re-called the multiplex PCR reads with MiXCR, one entry per CDR3 protein. The table lists hundreds of thousands of distinct CDR3 sequences, 13% to 15% of them singletons. Specimen: blood. The receptors were gathered from a woman in her late teens or twenties with Graves' hyperthyroidism.

This clonotype has only a few counts. The chain combines TRBV2 with TRBJ2-2; 8 bases are shared with TRBD2. CDR1 SNHLY and CDR2 FYNNEI come from the germline V gene. This CDR3 region has 14 residues. V was clipped by 7 bases and J by 1 base; unmatched bases: 2. Here the CDR3 DNA reads TGTGCCAGCAAGGCGGGAGGGAACACCGGGGAGCTGTTTTTT. It specifies CASKAGGNTGELFF.

The chain couples TRBV28 to TRBJ2-1, with TRBD2 as a possible D gene (6 bases). The CDR3 covers 14 residues. V was shortened by 3 bases and J by 6 bases, with 12 bases between the two germline ends. Germline assignment: CDR1 MDHEN and CDR2 SYDVKM. CDR3 residues: CASSFWGTANEQFF. In DNA, the CDR3 is TGTGCCAGCAGTTTTTGGGGGACTGCCAATGAGCAGTTCTTC.

This clonotype was detected ten times or more. This chain uses TRBV7-9 with TRBJ2-7, with no clear D. The length of the CDR3 is 16 residues. CDR1 is SEHNR, CDR2 FQNEAQ, per germline (reference sequence). Trimming shortened V by 3 bases and J by 0 bases, and 15 bases separated the two germline ends. CDR3 loop: CASSFSPQDNSYEQYF. The CDR3 DNA is TGTGCCAGCAGCTTCTCCCCTCAAGACAACTCCTACGAGCAGTACTTC.

This clonotype was seen a handful of times. The CDR3 reads CASSLYTGSSYNEQFF. The CDR3 region has the DNA TGTGCCAGCAGCCTATACACAGGGAGCTCCTACAATGAGCAGTTCTTC. The V call is TRBV7-3, the J call TRBJ2-1, with a possible D match to TRBD1 (6 bases). Trimming stripped 5 bases from V and 0 bases from J, with 14 bases between. CDR3 size: 16 residues. CDR1 and CDR2 from the germline V gene are SGHTA and FQGTGA.

A word on this clonotype: A much larger clone is a single base away; this may be a read error. The chain joins TRBV3-1 to TRBJ1-1; maybe TRBD1 (5 bases). Trimming left V 4 bases short and J 5 bases short, with 17 bases between. Germline CDR1 is LGHDT and CDR2 is YNNKEL (reference sequence). This CDR3 region has 15 residues. CDR3 sequence reads: CASSLRAGPGTEAFF. The CDR3 coding sequence is TGTGCCAGCAGCCTACGGGCAGGGCCTGGAACTGAAGCTTTCTTT.

Ten or more counts support this clonotype. The chain employs TRBV16 and TRBJ1-5, with a tentative D call TRBD1 (5 bases). The germline V gene encodes CDR1 KGHSY and CDR2 FQNENV. The V end was cut by 0 bases, the J end by 1 base, with 13 bases between. The CDR3 runs 17 residues. CDR3 DNA sequence: TGTGCCAGCAGCCAATCGATTCGCAGGGCGAGCAATCAGCCCCAGCATTTT. This translates into CASSQSIRRASNQPQHF.

The sample holds a few counts of this clonotype. J is TRBJ2-1 and V is TRBV28; 10 bases align to TRBD2. Germline V lookup: CDR1 MDHEN, CDR2 SYDVKM. The CDR3 length is 15 residues. V gave up 5 bases and J gave up 6 bases; unmatched junction bases: 7. In DNA, the CDR3 is TGTGCCAGCAGTGCCACTAGCGGGATTGTCAATGAGCAGTTCTTC. Encoded protein: CASSATSGIVNEQFF.

In this sample, this clonotype turned up a few times. The chain joins TRBV19 to TRBJ2-1; 7 nucleotides match TRBD1. The CDR3 totals 14 residues. Germline-derived CDR1 and CDR2 are LNHDA and SQIVND (reference sequence). V lost 8 bases to trimming and J lost 6 bases; unmatched junction nucleotides: 10. The CDR3 DNA is TGTGCCAGTGAAAGGGACAGTTATGGCAATGAGCAGTTCTTC. Amino acids: CASERDSYGNEQFF.

The chain has TRBV6-1 and TRBJ2-1; 9 nucleotides align to TRBD2. This CDR3 contains 15 residues. The trim removed 6 bases at V and 4 bases at J, leaving 7 bases unmatched. Germline CDR1 reads MNHNS; CDR2 reads SASEGT. CDR3 DNA: TGTGCCAGCAGAAACGGGCTAGCGGGATACAATGAGCAGTTCTTC. It is translated as CASRNGLAGYNEQFF.

Only a few counts were recorded for this clonotype. This rearrangement joins TRBV27 to TRBJ1-5; D is ambiguous. Germline lookup yields CDR1 MNHEY and CDR2 SMNVEV (reference sequence). Between the trimmed V and J ends, which lost 1 base and 3 bases, there was a span of 4 bases. CDR3 length: 13 amino acids. Here the CDR3 reads CASSLLPNQPQHF. The CDR3 bases are TGTGCCAGCAGTTTATTACCCAATCAGCCCCAGCATTTT.

There are a few counts of this clonotype. This chain uses TRBV15 with TRBJ2-1; D is perhaps TRBD1 (5 bases). Trimming removed 0 bases at V and 0 bases at J, with 12 bases between. The CDR3 is 17 residues long. Germline CDR1 reads LNHNV; CDR2 reads YYDKDF (reference sequence). The CDR3 coding sequence is TGTGCCACCAGCAGAGATCTGGGGCTTAGCTCCTACAATGAGCAGTTCTTC. Residues: CATSRDLGLSSYNEQFF.